This paragraph covers one T cell receptor (beta chain) sequence. The data are from a study of blood T cell repertoires in COVID-19. Turning to the study itself: Collection of acute and convalescent COVID-19 samples took place in the United States, Italy and Spain. Sample material is recorded as cDNA or gDNA derived from T cells, B-cell-depleted T cells, or PBMCs.

Germline V gives CDR1 SGHNT, CDR2 YYREEE (reference sequence). The CDR3 is 14 amino acids. V lost 3 bases and J lost 7; bases outside the gene matches: 7. Only in-frame clones appear in the TCRdb table, and some are missing; sequencing was by immunoSEQ multiplex PCR. The table lists 140,000 to 150,000 clones, around 91% of them singletons. The TCR originated in a woman between 55 and 75 years old with active COVID-19. The gene calls are TRBV5-4 and TRBJ1-3; 7 bases map to TRBD1. Sequenced sample: peripheral blood. For the CDR3, the DNA is TGTGCCAGCAGCTCGGGACAGAGTTGGAACACCATATATTTT. It is translated as CASSSGQSWNTIYF.